These 30 T cell receptor beta chains were sequenced from one sample in a study of T cell clonotyping in hematopoietic cell transplantation. Time point indicated: recipient sample about 28 days before transplant, after cytoreduction. Sequencing was performed with immunoSEQ multiplex PCR; in TCRdb, only in-frame clones are kept and a portion is missing. Counted here are about 45,000 clones, roughly 80% occurring once; the ten biggest clones make up 5% to 6.5%. This material consisted of peripheral blood mononuclear cells, taken before stem cell transplant. Every receptor here comes from a man in his sixties with myelodysplastic syndrome. Some clones in this sample may be carry-over from other donors' samples.

The chain uses TRBV2 and TRBJ2-3; 10 bases fit TRBD2. Unmatched junction bases numbered 2, after V lost 2 bases and J lost 3 bases. The germline V gene encodes CDR1 SNHLY and CDR2 FYNNEI. The CDR3 consists of 15 residues. The CDR3 nucleotides read TGTGCCAGCAGTGAAAGCGGGGGGGCAACAGATACGCAGTATTTT. Protein sequence: CASSESGGATDTQYF.

The chain joins TRBV5-1 to TRBJ2-5, with TRBD2 matching 8 bases. Trimming took 7 bases from V and 5 from J; bases not matched to a gene: 1. CDR1 is SGHRS, CDR2 YFSETQ, per germline. This CDR3 has 11 amino acids. The CDR3 DNA reads TGCGCCAGCGCTAGCGGGGAGACCCAGTACTTC. Residues: CASASGETQYF.

The CDR3 loop reads CASSRYRDGKPQHF. CDR3 nucleotides: TGTGCCAGCAGTCGCTACAGGGATGGGAAGCCCCAGCATTTT. This chain connects TRBV28 to TRBJ1-5; weak D call: TRBD1 (6 bases). The ends were cut back, 5 bases at V and 8 bases at J, with 16 bases in the middle. The CDR3 consists of 14 residues. Germline CDR1 and CDR2: MDHEN and SYDVKM.

The chain joins TRBV5-1 to TRBJ2-2; D is uncertain. Germline V gives CDR1 SGHRS, CDR2 YFSETQ. This CDR3 is 15 amino acids long. V was clipped by 0 bases and J by 6 bases, with 12 bases between them. The CDR3: CASSLAIGVAGELFF. The CDR3 DNA reads TGCGCCAGCAGCTTGGCTATCGGTGTTGCCGGGGAGCTGTTTTTT.

This clone was recorded only once. The genes are TRBV5-6 and TRBJ1-6; TRBD1 matches 7 bases. The junction had 7 bases not matched to a gene; V was cut back by 4 bases and J by 6 bases. Germline assignment: CDR1 SGHDT and CDR2 YYEEEE. The CDR3 is 15 residues long. The CDR3 here is CASSPWGQRNSPLHF. CDR3 bases: TGTGCCAGCAGCCCCTGGGGACAGCGTAATTCACCCCTCCACTTT. The whole variable domain, filled in from reference TRBV5-6 and TRBJ1-6, reads DAGVTQSPTHLIKTRGQQVTLRCSPKSGHDTVSWYQQALGQGPQFIFQYYEEEERQRGNFPDRFSGHQFPNYSSELNVNALLLGDSALYLCASSPWGQRNSPLHFGNGTRLTVT.

This clone occurred a few times. The V call is TRBV6-5, the J call TRBJ1-5; D perhaps matches TRBD1 (5 bases). The CDR3 has 14 amino acids. CDR1 MNHEY and CDR2 SVGAGI come from the germline V gene. V dropped 6 bases and J dropped 0 bases, with 9 bases sitting between them. In DNA form, the CDR3 reads TGTGCCAGCAGCTTCAGGGATAGCAATCAGCCCCAGCATTTT. Translation: CASSFRDSNQPQHF.

The chain couples TRBV10-3 to TRBJ1-1, with D possibly being TRBD1 (5 bases). Germline values: CDR1 ENHRY, CDR2 SYGVKD. The V and J ends lost 8 bases and 0 bases respectively, with 10 bases between them. This CDR3 has 13 amino acids. In nucleotides, the CDR3 is TGTGCCATCTCTCAGGGACTGAACACTGAAGCTTTCTTT. Protein sequence: CAISQGLNTEAFF.

This rearrangement joins TRBV4-3 to TRBJ2-7, with D perhaps being TRBD1 or TRBD2 (5 bases each). Germline CDR1 reads LGHNA; CDR2 reads YSLEER. V lost 0 bases and J 3 bases, leaving 12 bases between the germline ends. The CDR3 length is 15 residues. CDR3 amino acids: CASSQDQRGDYEQYF. The CDR3, as DNA: TGCGCCAGCAGCCAAGATCAGAGGGGAGACTACGAGCAGTACTTC.

The chain is built from TRBV9 and TRBJ2-2; TRBD2 agrees at 7 bases. The junction had 5 bases not matched to a gene; V was cut back by 2 bases and J by 1 base. This CDR3 has 16 amino acids. Germline-derived CDR1 and CDR2 are SGDLS and YYNGEE. The CDR3 loop is CASSVHPSGNTGELFF. CDR3 in DNA: TGTGCCAGCAGCGTCCACCCTAGCGGGAACACCGGGGAGCTGTTTTTT.

V usage is TRBV25-1 and J usage is TRBJ1-1; no definite D call. V lost 7 bases and J 0 bases, leaving 3 bases between the germline ends. Looked up from germline, CDR1 is MGHDK and CDR2 is SYGVNS. CDR3 length: 11 amino acids. The CDR3, as DNA: TGTGCCAGCACCCTGAACACTGAAGCTTTCTTT. It encodes CASTLNTEAFF.

The gene calls are TRBV12-5 and TRBJ1-1; possibly TRBD1 for D (5 bases). This CDR3 contains 15 residues. V lost 1 base and J lost 3, with 12 bases in between. Germline lookup yields CDR1 LGHNT and CDR2 FRNRAP. In DNA form, the CDR3 reads TGTGCTAGTGGTTTGGGGCAAGGGACGGACACTGAAGCTTTCTTT. As protein: CASGLGQGTDTEAFF.

The rearrangement joins TRBV5-4 to TRBJ1-1; 10 nucleotides line up with TRBD1. Germline CDR1 is SGHNT and CDR2 is YYREEE (reference sequence). With V trimmed by 0 bases and J by 1 base, 12 bases remained unmatched. This CDR3 has 19 residues. CDR3 DNA: TGTGCCAGCAGCTTGGGGGTCGACAGGGGGCGAGTGAGGAACACTGAAGCTTTCTTT. This sequence encodes CASSLGVDRGRVRNTEAFF.

The chain is built from TRBV7-2 and TRBJ2-7, with D possibly called TRBD1 or TRBD2 (7 bases each). Trimming removed 5 bases from V and 3 bases from J, with 14 bases in between. This CDR3 has 14 amino acids. Germline V gives CDR1 SGHTA, CDR2 FQGNSA. The CDR3 coding sequence is TGTGCCAGCAGCCCAGGGGGGGTAAACTACGAGCAGTACTTC. Translation gives CASSPGGVNYEQYF.

The rearrangement uses TRBV7-2 and TRBJ1-6; D is uncertain. V was cut by 5 bases and J by 1 base, with 3 bases left in between. The CDR3 contains 13 residues. The germline gives CDR1 SGHTA, CDR2 FQGNSA. CDR3 coding DNA: TGTGCCAGCAGCCCGTCCTATAATTCACCCCTCCACTTT. The encoded protein is CASSPSYNSPLHF.

The chain's CDR3 is CASKGASGGASTGELFF. Written as DNA, the CDR3 is TGTGCCAGCAAAGGGGCTAGCGGGGGGGCGTCCACCGGGGAGCTGTTTTTT. V usage is TRBV7-2 and J usage is TRBJ2-2, with 12 bases identical to TRBD2. The germline gives CDR1 SGHTA, CDR2 FQGNSA. Unmatched junction bases numbered 10, after V lost 7 bases and J lost 4 bases. This CDR3 has 17 residues.

V usage is TRBV15 and J usage is TRBJ1-4; 8 bases line up with TRBD1. Germline V CDR1 and CDR2: LNHNV, YYDKDF (reference sequence). The J segment lost 11 bases and the V segment lost 3 bases, leaving 11 bases of the junction unmatched. This CDR3 contains 15 residues. In DNA form, the CDR3 reads TGTGCCACCAGCAGCCTGGGGCAGGGGGCGCAGAAACTGTTTTTT. It yields the protein CATSSLGQGAQKLFF. The whole variable domain, filled in from reference TRBV15 and TRBJ1-4, reads DAMVIQNPRYQVTQFGKPVTLSCSQTLNHNVMYWYQQKSSQAPKLLFHYYDKDFNNEADTPDNFQSRRPNTSFCFLDIRSPGLGDTAMYLCATSSLGQGAQKLFFGSGTQLSVL.

A few counts support this clone. This rearrangement joins TRBV5-6 to TRBJ1-5, with D uncertain. The germline CDR1 and CDR2 sequences are SGHDT and YYEEEE. Trimming stripped 2 bases from V and 5 bases from J, with 17 bases between. The CDR3 length is 16 residues. The CDR3 DNA sequence: TGTGCCAGCAGCTTAGGAGGACCCCGAAGCGATCAGCCCCAGCATTTT. Translation gives CASSLGGPRSDQPQHF.

On this clone itself: Its ends do not fully match the called genes, so a read error is possible. The chain has TRBV7-7 and TRBJ2-2; D is perhaps TRBD1 or TRBD2 (5 bases each). The CDR3 length is 15 residues. CDR1 and CDR2 from the germline V gene are SSHAT and FNYEAQ (reference sequence). The CDR3 coding sequence is TGTGCTAGCAGCTTCGGGACCACGAACACCGGGGAGCTGTTTTTT. It codes for CASSFGTTNTGELFF.

CDR3 sequence reads: CASSSRAMDRGYEQYF. CDR3 DNA: TGTGCCAGCAGCTCCCGAGCAATGGACAGGGGGTACGAGCAGTACTTC. This sequence joins TRBV7-2 and TRBJ2-7, with TRBD1 matching 10 bases. Germline V gene lookup returns CDR1 SGHTA and CDR2 FQGNSA. The CDR3 runs 16 residues. The V and J ends lost 4 bases and 4 bases, in that order; junction bases with no gene match: 10.

This clone was seen a handful of times. Other nucleotide sequences in the sample specify the same CDR3. The V gene is TRBV6-5, the J gene TRBJ1-3; D gene unclear. The CDR3 is 13 amino acids. The V gene's germline CDR1 is MNHEY and CDR2 SVGAGI. Trimming cost V 0 bases and J 4 bases, with 4 bases left between them. The CDR3 sequence is CASSYSSGNTIYF. The DNA for the CDR3 is TGTGCCAGCAGTTACTCATCCGGAAACACCATATATTTT.

The rearrangement uses TRBV9 and TRBJ2-1; D tentatively reads TRBD1 or TRBD2 (5 bases each). CDR1 and CDR2 from the germline V gene are SGDLS and YYNGEE. The CDR3 loop spans 18 amino acids. Trimming removed 0 bases from V and 6 bases from J, with 22 bases in between. This CDR3 reads CASSVEVNSGLNLNEQFF. The CDR3 nucleotides read TGTGCCAGCAGCGTAGAAGTCAATTCGGGGCTAAATCTCAATGAGCAGTTCTTC.

The chain is built from TRBV18 and TRBJ2-7, with 11 bases matching TRBD2. The J segment lost 5 bases and the V segment lost 5 bases, leaving 5 bases of the junction unmatched. The CDR3 runs 14 residues. Per germline, CDR1 KGHSH and CDR2 LQKENI. CDR3 protein: CASSVASGGNEQYF. In DNA, the CDR3 is TGTGCCAGCTCAGTGGCTAGCGGGGGGAACGAGCAGTACTTC.

V gene TRBV28 combines with J gene TRBJ1-5; the D gene is possibly TRBD1 (5 bases). V was cut by 1 base and J by 0 bases, with 19 bases left in between. This CDR3 is 19 amino acids long. Germline CDR1 reads MDHEN; CDR2 reads SYDVKM. In DNA, the CDR3 is TGTGCCAGCAGTTTATTACGAGGGGAGGCAGCCTATAGCAATCAGCCCCAGCATTTT. This gives the protein CASSLLRGEAAYSNQPQHF. The entire variable domain, with the rest obtained from reference TRBV28 and TRBJ1-5, is as follows: DVKVTQSSRYLVKRTGEKVFLECVQDMDHENMFWYRQDPGLGLRLIYFSYDVKMKEKGDIPEGYSVSREKKERFSLILESASTNQTSMYLCASSLLRGEAAYSNQPQHFGDGTRLSIL.

The chain carries TRBV10-3 and TRBJ2-3, with D possibly TRBD1 on 7 matching bases. Germline V gene data show CDR1 as ENHRY and CDR2 as SYGVKD. Trimming removed 6 bases at V and 2 bases at J, with 15 bases between. The CDR3 is made up of 15 amino acids. The CDR3 nucleotides read TGTGCCATCAGGGGGGGACAGCTGCCCACAGATACGCAGTATTTT. Translation: CAIRGGQLPTDTQYF.

This clone appeared a single time. The chain carries TRBV7-2 and TRBJ1-6; a weak D match, TRBD1 (5 bases). The CDR3 covers 16 residues. V lost 6 bases to trimming and J lost 6 bases, with 18 bases between them. The germline V gene encodes CDR1 SGHTA and CDR2 FQGNSA. CDR3: CASSLPGAGGNSPLHF. The CDR3 DNA reads as TGTGCCAGCAGTTTACCCGGGGCAGGAGGTAATTCACCCCTCCACTTT.

This clone has more than one count but fewer than ten. The J gene is TRBJ1-2, the V gene TRBV19; 7 bases align to TRBD1. V shed 4 bases, J shed 7 bases, and the junction held 12 bases outside the gene matches. The CDR3 is 15 amino acids. Germline assignment: CDR1 LNHDA and CDR2 SQIVND (reference sequence). The CDR3 loop is CASSSYSGTALGYTF. As DNA, the CDR3 is TGTGCCAGTAGTAGCTATTCCGGGACAGCCCTTGGCTACACCTTC. Variable domain in full (rest from reference TRBV19 and TRBJ1-2): DGGITQSPKYLFRKEGQNVTLSCEQNLNHDAMYWYRQDPGQGLRLIYYSQIVNDFQKGDIAEGYSVSREKKESFPLTVTSAQKNPTAFYLCASSSYSGTALGYTFGSGTRLTVV.

V is TRBV28 and J is TRBJ2-7, with 7 bases identical to TRBD1. The germline V gene encodes CDR1 MDHEN and CDR2 SYDVKM. V shed 9 bases, J shed 4 bases, and the junction held 3 bases outside the gene matches. This CDR3 is 11 amino acids long. The CDR3 loop is CASYRGYEQYF. CDR3 nucleotides: TGTGCCAGTTACAGGGGATACGAGCAGTACTTC.

This chain joins TRBV27 and TRBJ1-3, with 11 bases lining up with TRBD1. The length of the CDR3 is 17 residues. Germline values: CDR1 MNHEY, CDR2 SMNVEV (reference sequence). With V trimmed by 3 bases and J by 0 bases, 4 bases remained unmatched. In DNA, the CDR3 is TGTGCCAGCAGTTTGTCCGGGACAGGGGGCTCTGGAAACACCATATATTTT. Amino acids: CASSLSGTGGSGNTIYF.

The gene calls are TRBV9 and TRBJ2-7; 8 bases are shared with TRBD1. The CDR3 contains 14 residues. J lost 2 bases, V lost 1 base, and 2 bases had no gene match. Germline V gene data show CDR1 as SGDLS and CDR2 as YYNGEE. The CDR3 is CASSVTGQAYEQYF. CDR3 nucleotide sequence: TGTGCCAGCAGCGTAACGGGACAGGCCTACGAGCAGTACTTC.

The chain has TRBV20-1 and TRBJ1-1; 10 bases are a match to TRBD1. This CDR3 has 11 residues. Trimming removed 6 bases from V and 7 bases from J; junction bases left unmatched: 2. Germline CDR1 DFQATT, CDR2 SNEGSKA (reference sequence). CDR3 nucleotide sequence: TGCAGTGCCCGGGACAGGGGTGAAGCTTTCTTT. This sequence encodes CSARDRGEAFF.